This record covers a single T cell receptor beta chain. This clonotype was recorded many times. The antigen this receptor binds is unknown. Base-call qualities are not available, and no considerably larger clone is one nucleotide away. The data were obtained in a study of blood T cells in healthy people across ages (dated by TCRdb to between 2014 and 2016). About the study as a whole: In model experiments, template switching captured roughly one uniquely barcoded TCR beta cDNA molecule for every two T cells. Using deep sequencing normalized with unique cDNA molecular identifiers, the study measured how TCR beta repertoire diversity changes with age. Four age groups were formed from the donors: young (average around 15 years), middle-aged (just under 40), aged (about 62) and long-lived (around 82). Donors of different ages were randomly distributed across sequencing lanes to avoid experimental bias. Two additional independent replicas of 1 million unique cDNA reads from the same blood draw were analyzed for two donors (one aged 18 to 30 and one aged 80 or older). Results and caveats for the whole study, not just this receptor: A strong correlation was found between observed TCR beta diversity and the percentage of naive T cells measured by flow cytometry. The CMV infection status of donors was not known, potentially confounding age-related changes in expanded clonotypes. Observed TCR beta diversity per million T cells fell roughly linearly with age, and a significant reduction was already apparent by age roughly 40. Compared with the aged group, more naive CD4+ T cells, fewer expanded clones and increased TCR diversity were shown by the long-lived group, suggesting age selection. Estimates of total diversity based on one million sequenced T cells were regarded as lower bounds and as underestimates. Conclusive comparison of naive and antigen-experienced compartments was prevented by the profiling of bulk unsorted PBMCs.

Library preparation employed 5' RACE. TCRdb lists the instrument as Illumina HiSeq 2500. The second PCR ran for roughly 7 to 11 cycles and used a J-beta primer mix along with a sample-barcoded 5' primer. Each TCR beta cDNA molecule received a unique molecular identifier from a template-switch 5' adaptor carrying 12 random nucleotides. Each sample yielded at least 3 million CDR3-containing paired-end reads. First-strand cDNA was synthesized from all RNA with the Mint cDNA synthesis kit, primed by a TRBC-specific oligonucleotide. After uracil-DNA glycosylase treatment, a first 18-cycle PCR used universal primers M1SS and BC2_uni_R on all cDNA. In the authors' own workflow: Normalization of each sample was performed by random selection of 1 million high-quality reads, each carrying a distinct molecular identifier. Reads with shared molecular identifiers were discarded instead of being binned into consensus sequences. MiTCR, set to a Q25 quality threshold and the strictest error-elimination algorithm, was used for CDR3 identification, clonotype clustering and error correction. A nonparametric unseen species model using Euler transformation provided a lower-bound estimate of total TCR beta diversity. The public reads were quality trimmed at Q25 with fastp and then assembled into clones with MiXCR by TCRdb, keeping productive beta chains. CDR3 protein duplicates are merged, each entry listing the most common genes and DNA. The V and J calls were determined by TCRdb, not by the authors. Across this sample there are roughly 1,700,000 distinct CDR3 sequences, with roughly 28% seen only once. More than 6% of the sample is held by the ten biggest clonotypes.

Donors were about 36 systemically healthy Caucasian individuals from Russia aged roughly 6 to 95 years. Each donor gave 8.5 to 10 milliliters of peripheral blood, collected into EDTA-treated Vacutainer tubes. Ficoll-Paque density-gradient centrifugation was used to isolate PBMCs, with at least 6 million obtained per sample. Trizol reagent was used to extract total RNA from the PBMCs, yielding at least 5.5 micrograms per sample. Naive CD45RAhigh/CD27high T cell percentages were measured by flow cytometry on a PBMC aliquot from every donor. Material for sequencing was blood. This clonotype originated in a woman aged 25-40 years in good health.

The DNA reads as follows: TGCAGTGCCCGTCGACTAGCGGGGCAAGCCTACGAGCAGTACTTC. Its translation is CSARRLAGQAYEQYF. The chain joins TRBV20-1 to TRBJ2-7, with TRBD2 matching 11 junction bases. Reading the germline V gene (reference sequence) gives CDR1 DFQATT and CDR2 SNEGSKA. The CDR3 runs 15 residues from the cysteine to the phenylalanine. The read is trimmed to its CDR3 DNA, 45 bases read in frame from base 1. Germline trimming amounts to 6 bases on V and 2 bases on J, with 9 as the count of junction bases outside the gene matches.